This is a list of T cell receptor beta chains from one sample in a study of blood T cell repertoires in COVID-19. Assay used: immunoSEQ multiplex PCR; TCRdb lists only in-frame clones, some missing. The data contain about 350,000 clones, 87% of them singletons. The sample consisted of PBMCs or T cells enriched from blood (not recorded which). These receptors all come from a woman aged 25-40 years who had recovered from COVID-19. The CDR3 runs from the conserved cysteine through the conserved F or W. D genes are given only for firm matches. Size is stated for part of the rows, as once, few or many counts, or as a class when the clone is expanded.

clone size	J gene	D gene	V gene	CDR3 protein	CDR3 DNA
-	TRBJ2-7	-	TRBV3-1/TRBV3-2	CASSQDGPPSYEQYF	TGTGCCAGCAGCCAAGATGGGCCCCCCTCCTACGAGCAGTACTTC
-	TRBJ1-4	-	TRBV6-5	CASSTPGNEKLFF	TGTGCCAGCAGTACCCCGGGTAATGAAAAACTGTTTTTT
-	TRBJ2-2	TRBD2	TRBV27	CASSPTRGGTGELFF	TGTGCCAGCAGTCCTACCCGGGGGGGAACCGGGGAGCTGTTTTTT
-	TRBJ1-3	TRBD1	TRBV6-5	CASSLNRGRGNTIYF	TGTGCCAGCAGCTTAAACAGGGGGAGAGGAAACACCATATATTTT
-	TRBJ1-1	TRBD1	TRBV18	CASSPLNRGKNTEAFF	TGTGCCAGCTCACCGTTGAACAGGGGGAAGAACACTGAAGCTTTCTTT
-	TRBJ2-7	-	TRBV27	CASTGLHGQYF	TGTGCCAGCACAGGACTTCATGGGCAGTACTTC
-	TRBJ2-3	TRBD2	TRBV29-1	CSGRLAGGRPSTDTQYF	TGCAGCGGAAGGCTAGCGGGGGGGCGGCCGAGCACAGATACGCAGTATTTT
-	TRBJ1-1	TRBD1	TRBV10-1	CASSQGGTEAFF	TGCGCCAGCAGCCAGGGGGGCACTGAAGCTTTCTTT
-	TRBJ1-2	TRBD1	TRBV2	CASRGTGGIKDGYTF	TGTGCCAGCAGGGGTACAGGGGGCATCAAGGATGGCTACACCTTC
-	TRBJ1-1	-	TRBV28	CAVRGKPEAFF	TGTGCCGTTCGGGGGAAACCTGAAGCTTTCTTT
-	TRBJ2-2	-	TRBV15	CRPMRGDFRGTGELFF	TGTCGCCCGATGAGGGGGGACTTCAGGGGGACCGGGGAGCTGTTTTTT
-	TRBJ2-3	TRBD2	TRBV5-1	CASSLRGLESDTQYF	TGCGCCAGCAGCTTGAGAGGACTAGAATCAGATACGCAGTATTTT
-	TRBJ2-5	-	TRBV7-2	CASSLRGRETQYF	TGTGCCAGCAGCTTAAGGGGTAGGGAGACCCAGTACTTC
-	TRBJ1-6	-	TRBV5-6	CASRFGQPNSPLHF	TGTGCCAGCAGATTTGGACAGCCCAATTCACCCCTCCACTTT
once	TRBJ1-1	TRBD1	TRBV29-1	CSLSAGGNTEAFF	TGCAGCCTTAGCGCAGGGGGGAACACTGAAGCTTTCTTT
once	TRBJ1-4	-	TRBV6-5	CASSYSKAGTLRKLFF	TGTGCCAGCAGTTACTCGAAGGCAGGGACTCTTCGTAAACTGTTTTTT
-	TRBJ1-2	TRBD1	TRBV3-1/TRBV3-2	CASSQDKGQGAGYTF	TGTGCCAGCAGCCAAGATAAGGGACAGGGAGCTGGCTACACCTTC
-	TRBJ1-5	TRBD1	TRBV24-1	CATSDSGTGDQPQHF	TGTGCCACCAGTGATTCTGGGACAGGGGATCAGCCCCAGCATTTT
-	TRBJ2-7	-	TRBV3-1/TRBV3-2	CASSQRDWGVAYEQYF	TGTGCCAGCAGCCAAAGGGATTGGGGGGTCGCCTACGAGCAGTACTTC
-	TRBJ2-5	TRBD2	TRBV4-2	CASSQDGLAGGQGETQYF	TGTGCCAGCAGCCAAGACGGGCTAGCGGGGGGGCAAGGGGAGACCCAGTACTTC
once	TRBJ2-1	TRBD2	TRBV28	CASSLETNRSRTSGWDEQFF	TGTGCCAGCAGTTTAGAGACGAATAGGTCTAGGACTAGCGGATGGGATGAGCAGTTCTTC
-	TRBJ2-4	-	TRBV18	CASSPPSGQGKPIQYF	TGTGCCAGCTCACCACCTTCGGGACAAGGAAAGCCCATTCAGTACTTC
once	TRBJ2-7	-	TRBV5-1	CASSPSGGHEQYF	TGCGCCAGCAGCCCCTCGGGCGGGCACGAGCAGTACTTC
-	TRBJ1-2	-	TRBV28	CASSLVARVAGYTF	TGTGCCAGCAGTTTAGTTGCCAGGGTAGCTGGCTACACCTTC
-	TRBJ2-3	TRBD2	TRBV3-1/TRBV3-2	CASSRPSGGTDTQYF	TGTGCCAGCAGCCGCCCTAGCGGGGGCACAGATACGCAGTATTTT
once	TRBJ1-6	-	TRBV7-8	CASSLELGAAYNSPLHF	TGTGCCAGCAGCTTAGAACTGGGGGCAGCCTATAATTCACCCCTCCACTTT
-	TRBJ1-6	-	TRBV25-1	CASSAGVIPNIYNSPLHF	TGTGCCAGCAGTGCGGGAGTAATCCCAAATATCTATAATTCACCCCTCCACTTT
-	TRBJ1-6	-	TRBV4-1	CASSQGHLLQNNSPLHF	TGCGCCAGCAGCCAAGGACACTTACTCCAAAACAATTCACCCCTCCACTTT
-	TRBJ1-4	-	TRBV9	CASSVGRATNEKLFF	TGTGCCAGCAGCGTAGGGAGGGCGACTAATGAAAAACTGTTTTTT